This is a list of T cell receptor beta chains from one sample in a study of CD8 T cells in Susac syndrome. Each CDR3 protein is one row after TCRdb ran MiXCR on the immunoSEQ multiplex PCR reads. Among about 180,000 distinct CDR3 sequences, around 94% were seen once, and the ten largest hold around 0.11%. The sample comprised CD4+ T cells from PBMCs. The origin of the receptors is a human donor with Susac syndrome. Both conserved end residues are part of each CDR3. D genes are given only for firm matches. The size of a clone is reported for some rows only, either as once, few or many, or as a class for expanded clones.

cdr3_aa	cdr3_nt	d_call	v_call	cdr3_length	clone_size	j_call
CASSAGQSSYNEQFF	TGTGCCAGCAGCGCGGGACAGAGCTCCTACAATGAGCAGTTCTTC	TRBD1	TRBV9	15	once	TRBJ2-1
CASSRPRLAGEITDTQYF	TGTGCCAGCAGCCGGCCTAGACTAGCGGGGGAAATCACAGATACGCAGTATTTT	TRBD2	TRBV3-1	18	.	TRBJ2-3
CSTPGPASEKLFF	TGCAGTACGCCAGGGCCTGCGTCTGAAAAACTGTTTTTT	.	TRBV20-1	13	.	TRBJ1-4
CASSPSSGQGSTQYF	TGCGCCAGCAGCCCATCATCAGGACAGGGTTCAACCCAGTACTTC	TRBD1	TRBV5-1	15	.	TRBJ2-5
CASNRDLQETQYF	TGTGCCAGCAATCGGGACCTTCAAGAGACCCAGTACTTC	.	TRBV12-3/TRBV12-4	13	.	TRBJ2-5
CSARRGPSGNQPQHF	TGCAGTGCTAGACGGGGGCCCTCGGGCAATCAGCCCCAGCATTTT	.	TRBV20-1	15	.	TRBJ1-5
CSASSGQGKVVGYTF	TGCAGTGCTTCCTCCGGACAGGGGAAAGTGGTTGGCTACACCTTC	TRBD1	TRBV20-1	15	.	TRBJ1-2
CASMTDTQYF	TGTGCCAGCATGACGGATACGCAGTATTTT	.	TRBV12-3/TRBV12-4	10	.	TRBJ2-3
CASSRGLDPTDTQYF	TGTGCCAGCAGCAGGGGACTAGATCCCACAGATACGCAGTATTTT	TRBD2	TRBV7-8	15	.	TRBJ2-3
CSVGSGMSQPQHF	TGCAGCGTTGGTTCGGGGATGAGTCAGCCCCAGCATTTT	.	TRBV29-1	13	.	TRBJ1-5
CSVVPGTEAFF	TGCAGCGTTGTCCCAGGGACTGAAGCTTTCTTT	.	TRBV29-1	11	.	TRBJ1-1
CAWTRGPSSYEQYF	TGTGCCTGGACCCGGGGTCCCAGCTCCTACGAGCAGTACTTC	.	TRBV30	14	.	TRBJ2-7
CASSLGGISGANVLTF	TGTGCCAGCAGCTTGGGAGGAATCTCTGGGGCCAACGTCCTGACTTTC	.	TRBV5-4	16	.	TRBJ2-6
CASSDPQGANSPLHF	TGTGCCAGCAGTGACCCACAGGGGGCAAATTCACCCCTCCACTTT	TRBD1	TRBV6-2/TRBV6-3	15	.	TRBJ1-6
CSASGTPYEQYF	TGCAGTGCTAGTGGGACTCCCTACGAGCAGTACTTC	.	TRBV20-1	12	.	TRBJ2-7
CASSVGTGGTSQYF	TGTGCCAGCAGCGTTGGGACAGGGGGAACCTCACAGTACTTC	TRBD1	TRBV9	14	.	TRBJ2-7
CAGWDRGRREQYF	TGTGCTGGGTGGGACAGGGGGCGTCGGGAGCAGTACTTC	TRBD1	TRBV9	13	.	TRBJ2-7
CASSPRQGWWTGELFF	TGTGCCAGCAGTCCCCGTCAGGGGTGGTGGACCGGGGAGCTGTTTTTT	.	TRBV12-3/TRBV12-4	16	.	TRBJ2-2
CASSRGTGFEAFF	TGCGCCAGCAGCAGAGGGACAGGGTTCGAAGCTTTCTTT	TRBD1	TRBV5-1	13	.	TRBJ1-1
CAWSVRQGATYEQYF	TGTGCCTGGAGCGTAAGACAGGGGGCGACTTACGAGCAGTACTTC	TRBD1	TRBV30	15	.	TRBJ2-7
CASSPVRGESYEQYF	TGTGCCAGCTCACCAGTCAGGGGGGAGTCGTACGAGCAGTACTTC	.	TRBV18	15	once	TRBJ2-7
CASTSLGRGATYEQYF	TGTGCCAGCACCTCACTAGGGCGGGGGGCTACCTACGAGCAGTACTTC	TRBD2	TRBV28	16	.	TRBJ2-7
CASSPHLGMETQYF	TGTGCCAGTAGTCCCCACTTAGGAATGGAGACCCAGTACTTC	.	TRBV19	14	.	TRBJ2-5
CSVGARGSNTGELFF	TGCAGCGTGGGGGCCAGGGGGAGTAACACCGGGGAGCTGTTTTTT	TRBD1	TRBV29-1	15	.	TRBJ2-2
CASSLAGLGTNEKLFF	TGTGCCAGCAGTTTGGCTGGGTTAGGAACTAATGAAAAACTGTTTTTT	.	TRBV27	16	.	TRBJ1-4
CASSVGSSGSADTQYF	TGTGCCAGCAGCGTAGGTTCTAGCGGGTCAGCAGATACGCAGTATTTT	TRBD2	TRBV9	16	.	TRBJ2-3
CASSPQGTNTGELFF	TGTGCCAGCAGCCCTCAGGGAACGAACACCGGGGAGCTGTTTTTT	.	TRBV7-2	15	once	TRBJ2-2
CASSYSTGSSYNSPLHF	TGTGCCAGCAGTTACTCGACAGGGAGCTCCTATAATTCACCCCTCCACTTT	TRBD1	TRBV6-5	17	.	TRBJ1-6
CASSYREGNEQFF	TGTGCCAGCAGTTACAGGGAAGGCAATGAGCAGTTCTTC	.	TRBV6-5	13	.	TRBJ2-1
CASSQGPAGGYNEQFF	TGTGCCAGCAGCCAAGGCCCTGCGGGGGGATACAATGAGCAGTTCTTC	TRBD2	TRBV3-1	16	.	TRBJ2-1
CASSFDGGGGNYTF	TGTGCCAGCAGCTTTGACGGGGGAGGCGGGAACTACACCTTC	.	TRBV11-1	14	once	TRBJ1-2
CASSQGQFGYTF	TGTGCCAGCAGCCAGGGACAATTTGGCTACACCTTC	.	TRBV5-4	12	.	TRBJ1-2
CSVNSDYRETQYF	TGCAGCGTTAACAGTGACTACAGGGAGACCCAGTACTTC	.	TRBV29-1	13	.	TRBJ2-5
CASSFYRADYNSPLHF	TGTGCCAGCAGTTTCTACAGGGCGGACTATAATTCACCCCTCCACTTT	.	TRBV27	16	.	TRBJ1-6
CSVSDRGSGYTF	TGCAGCGTCTCCGACAGGGGAAGTGGCTACACCTTC	TRBD1	TRBV29-1	12	.	TRBJ1-2
CASSLTRFNQPQHF	TGTGCCAGCAGTTTAACCAGGTTCAATCAGCCCCAGCATTTT	.	TRBV27	14	.	TRBJ1-5
CSVTGGFDEQYF	TGCAGCGTCACAGGGGGCTTCGACGAGCAGTACTTC	TRBD1	TRBV29-1	12	.	TRBJ2-7